These 9 T cell receptor beta chains share one sample of origin, sequenced in a study of T cell responses to AZD1222 COVID-19 vaccine. Sequencing was performed with immunoSEQ multiplex PCR; in TCRdb, only in-frame clones are kept and a portion is missing. The sample lists about 72,000 clones; 80% to 90% were seen once. The sample consisted of peripheral blood, taken 28 days after the second AZD1222 dose. The receptors originated from an adult who received the AZD1222 COVID-19 vaccine.

This chain uses TRBV7-9 with TRBJ1-6, with 8 nucleotides matching TRBD1. Germline assignment: CDR1 SEHNR and CDR2 FQNEAQ (reference sequence). The CDR3 consists of 16 residues. Unmatched junction bases numbered 8, after V lost 5 bases and J lost 5 bases. The CDR3 sequence is CASSLSDRANNSPLHF. The CDR3 DNA is TGTGCCAGCAGCCTATCGGACAGGGCAAATAATTCACCCCTCCACTTT.

The chain combines TRBV30 with TRBJ1-2, with no clear D. Germline CDR1 is GTSNPN and CDR2 is SVGIG (reference sequence). This CDR3 is built from 14 residues. V lost 2 bases, J lost 0 bases, and 10 bases lay in between. CDR3 loop: CAWSLDAANYGYTF. CDR3 coding DNA: TGTGCCTGGAGTTTGGACGCCGCTAACTATGGCTACACCTTC.

The chain couples TRBV13 to TRBJ2-5; 9 nucleotides agree with TRBD1. Germline CDR1 PRHDT, CDR2 FYEKMQ (reference sequence). V was clipped by 4 bases and J by 5 bases; unmatched bases: 11. The CDR3 covers 16 residues. The CDR3 region has the DNA TGTGCCAGCAGCTCCCCCGGGACAGGGCGCGGGGAGACCCAGTACTTC. It codes for CASSSPGTGRGETQYF.

In this sample, this clone turned up once. This chain uses TRBV30 with TRBJ2-7; a possible D gene is TRBD2 (5 bases). The V end was cut by 4 bases, the J end by 3 bases, with 16 bases between. In germline, CDR1 is GTSNPN, CDR2 SVGIG (reference sequence). The CDR3 runs 14 residues. This chain's CDR3 is CAWTRGQSFYEQYF. CDR3 nucleotide sequence: TGTGCCTGGACAAGAGGGCAGAGTTTCTACGAGCAGTACTTC.

The chain employs TRBV28 and TRBJ1-1, with D hard to call. Germline CDR1 and CDR2: MDHEN and SYDVKM. V was clipped by 3 bases and J by 3 bases, with 8 bases between them. This CDR3 spans 13 amino acids. In nucleotides, the CDR3 is TGTGCCAGCAGTTTCCGTCCAGACACTGAAGCTTTCTTT. This gives the protein CASSFRPDTEAFF.

This chain joins TRBV28 and TRBJ2-1; D is possibly TRBD2 (6 bases). Germline V gene lookup returns CDR1 MDHEN and CDR2 SYDVKM. V dropped 6 bases and J dropped 8 bases, with 14 bases sitting between them. This CDR3 has 13 residues. For the CDR3, the DNA is TGTGCCAGCAGACAGAACGGGAGAGATGAGCAGTTCTTC. Translating it yields CASRQNGRDEQFF.

This clone was seen a handful of times. This sequence joins TRBV5-1 and TRBJ2-3; a weak D match, TRBD1 (6 bases). Germline values: CDR1 SGHRS, CDR2 YFSETQ. This CDR3 spans 14 amino acids. Between the trimmed V and J ends, which lost 3 bases and 5 bases, there was a span of 13 bases. CDR3 sequence reads: CASSSDSVGDTQYF. The CDR3, as DNA: TGCGCCAGCAGCTCGGACAGTGTGGGAGATACGCAGTATTTT.

The gene calls are TRBV5-8 and TRBJ1-5; TRBD1 matches at 7 bases. The CDR3 totals 15 residues. V trimming: 5 bases; J trimming: 0 bases; junction bases outside the gene matches: 5. Germline values: CDR1 SGHTS, CDR2 YDEGEE. The CDR3 DNA reads TGTGCCAGCAGACCAAACAGGGGTAGCAATCAGCCCCAGCATTTT. Its protein product is CASRPNRGSNQPQHF.

The CDR3 loop reads CASSLGPGDGNTIYF. The CDR3 nucleotides are TGTGCCAGCAGTTTAGGTCCAGGGGATGGAAACACCATATATTTT. This chain links TRBV7-3 with TRBJ1-3; TRBD1 might be the D (6 bases). The ends were cut back, 6 bases at V and 3 bases at J, with 15 bases in the middle. The CDR3 extends over 15 amino acids. Per germline, CDR1 SGHTA and CDR2 FQGTGA. Filled out from reference TRBV7-3 and TRBJ1-3, the complete variable domain reads GAGVSQTPSNKVTEKGKYVELRCDPISGHTALYWYRQSLGQGPEFLIYFQGTGAADDSGLPNDRFFAVRPEGSVSTLKIQRTERGDSAVYLCASSLGPGDGNTIYFGEGSWLTVV.